In its sample, the clone carrying this TCR beta chain was seen once. The record originates from a study of blood T cell repertoires in COVID-19. Study context: Samples representing acute and convalescent COVID-19 were sourced from the United States, Italy and Spain. PBMCs, B-cell-depleted T cells, or T cells provided the cDNA or gDNA that made up the material.

Per the study methods: Nucleated cell counts were estimated from reference gene primer amplification. TCRdb's table, derived via immunoSEQ multiplex PCR, lists solely in-frame clones and lacks some. Clone size and V and J calls were adopted from that table, with D and trimming inferred from the DNA. The profile covers a few hundred thousand clones, with roughly 88% appearing a single time and around an eighth taken by the ten largest. Trimming removed 6 bases from V and 7 bases from J, with 8 bases in between. The germline V gene has CDR1 MNHEY and CDR2 SVGAGI. This CDR3 spans 11 amino acids. The rearrangement uses TRBV6-5 and TRBJ2-3, with a tentative D call TRBD1 (5 bases). Sequenced: peripheral blood. This TCR was recovered from a man older than 75 with acute or convalescent COVID-19. The CDR3 spells CASSQGNTQYF. The CDR3 region has the DNA TGTGCCAGCAGCCAGGGAAATACGCAGTATTTT.